Shown below are 9 T cell receptor beta chains from a single sample sequenced in a study of blood T cell repertoires in COVID-19. Only in-frame clones appear in the TCRdb table, and some are missing; sequencing was by immunoSEQ multiplex PCR. This table has over 100,000 clones, about 89% appearing once. Sequencing was performed on peripheral blood. The receptor set was obtained from a woman aged 65 to 85 with COVID-19, enrolled during active disease.

The rearrangement joins TRBV7-2 to TRBJ2-2; 9 bases align to TRBD2. This CDR3 spans 15 amino acids. The ends lost 4 bases at V and 5 bases at J; junction bases unmatched: 5. Per germline, CDR1 SGHTA and CDR2 FQGNSA. This chain's CDR3 is CASSSLAGQTGELFF. The CDR3 DNA reads TGTGCCAGCAGCTCCCTAGCGGGGCAAACCGGGGAGCTGTTTTTT.

The chain employs TRBV28 and TRBJ1-1; D not resolved. The germline V gene has CDR1 MDHEN and CDR2 SYDVKM. The CDR3 is 13 amino acids. V was clipped by 6 bases and J by 1 base, with 9 bases between them. Here the CDR3 reads CASSRRENTEAFF. The CDR3 coding sequence is TGTGCCAGCAGCCGACGGGAGAACACTGAAGCTTTCTTT.

This chain links TRBV28 with TRBJ2-1, with a weak D call TRBD2 (5 bases). There are 17 residues in the CDR3. Germline CDR1 reads MDHEN; CDR2 reads SYDVKM. The V gene lost 3 bases and the J gene lost 0 bases, with 15 bases spanning the gap. The CDR3 is CASSFFSWRTSYNEQFF. The DNA for the CDR3 is TGTGCCAGCAGTTTCTTCTCGTGGAGGACCTCCTACAATGAGCAGTTCTTC.

The chain is built from TRBV4-1 and TRBJ2-3, with D perhaps TRBD1 (6 bases). Germline V lookup: CDR1 MGHRA, CDR2 YSYEKL. CDR3 length equals 16 residues. V was trimmed by 4 bases and J by 5 bases, leaving 19 bases between them. CDR3 amino acids: CASSPKGEVNGDTQYF. Here the CDR3 DNA reads TGCGCCAGCAGCCCGAAGGGGGAAGTGAATGGAGATACGCAGTATTTT.

The V call is TRBV28, the J call TRBJ2-1; 9 nucleotides agree with TRBD1. The junction had 19 bases not matched to a gene; V was cut back by 7 bases and J by 9 bases. The CDR3 is made up of 17 amino acids. Germline assignment: CDR1 MDHEN and CDR2 SYDVKM. The CDR3 is CASKGTGKILGISEQFF. Written as DNA, the CDR3 is TGTGCCAGCAAAGGGACAGGGAAAATACTCGGTATTAGTGAGCAGTTCTTC.

V and J are TRBV18 and TRBJ1-1; the match to TRBD1 covers 8 bases. The V gene's germline CDR1 is KGHSH and CDR2 LQKENI. The CDR3 consists of 15 residues. With V trimmed by 6 bases and J by 5 bases, 11 bases remained unmatched. CDR3 region: CASSYQVQGGTEAFF. The CDR3 nucleotides read TGTGCCAGCTCTTACCAGGTACAGGGGGGGACTGAAGCTTTCTTT.

CDR3 residues: CASSQMTGTGSPLHF. Written as DNA, the CDR3 is TGTGCCAGCAGCCAGATGACAGGGACGGGTTCACCCCTCCACTTT. The J gene is TRBJ1-6, the V gene TRBV3-1 (or the pseudogene TRBV3-2); 7 bases are shared with TRBD1. Germline-derived CDR1 and CDR2 are LGHDT and YNNKEL (reference sequence). V was pared by 3 bases and J by 9 bases, with 8 bases of the junction left unmatched. This CDR3 region has 15 residues.

The J gene is TRBJ1-1, the V gene TRBV4-2; 10 nucleotides align to TRBD1. The V gene's germline CDR1 is LGHNA and CDR2 YNFKEQ. This CDR3 has 15 amino acids. V lost 8 bases and J lost 11; bases outside the gene matches: 17. DNA of the CDR3: TGTGCCAGCGGGAGAGGTACAGGGACAGGGGTAGGTGCTTTCTTT. Protein sequence: CASGRGTGTGVGAFF.

The chain uses TRBV5-5 and TRBJ2-7, with D unclear. Germline V gene lookup returns CDR1 SGHKS and CDR2 YYEKEE (reference sequence). The V end was cut by 0 bases, the J end by 3 bases, with 7 bases between. This CDR3 region has 13 residues. The CDR3 nucleotides read TGTGCCAGCAGCTTGGACGTCGGCTACGAGCAGTACTTC. Amino acids: CASSLDVGYEQYF.